The 5 T cell receptor beta chains presented below share a single source sample, sequenced in a study of cytomegalovirus exposure and HLA in healthy donors. The PCR used 60 Vbeta and 13 Jbeta primers. Some clones are missing from TCRdb's copy, which holds only in-frame ones; the method was immunoSEQ multiplex PCR. The data contain 150,000 to 200,000 clones, roughly 87% of them singletons. The source material was PBMCs. The receptors originated from a girl in the first two years of life in good health and CMV-seronegative.

This clone was found once. The rearrangement uses TRBV5-1 and TRBJ2-1, with 8 bases aligning to TRBD2. Germline V gene sequence: CDR1 SGHRS, CDR2 YFSETQ. The length of the CDR3 is 15 residues. With 4 bases clipped from V and 5 bases from J, the junction kept 8 bases outside the gene matches. In DNA form, the CDR3 reads TGCGCCAGCAGCGGGCGGGGGGCCTCTAACAATGAGCAGTTCTTC. Translating it yields CASSGRGASNNEQFF.

The chain is built from TRBV6-6 and TRBJ2-7; possible D gene TRBD2, 6 bases. Per the germline V gene, CDR1 is MNHNY and CDR2 is SVGAGI (reference sequence). The CDR3 loop spans 15 amino acids. Trimming shortened V by 10 bases and J by 7 bases, and 26 bases separated the two germline ends. CDR3 region: CAIRVPGESTSEQYF. The CDR3 DNA reads as TGTGCCATCAGGGTCCCGGGGGAATCTACGTCTGAGCAGTACTTC.

The genes are TRBV15 and TRBJ2-3; 8 bases are shared with TRBD2. The CDR3 runs 17 residues. V shed 0 bases, J shed 7 bases, and the junction held 12 bases outside the gene matches. Germline V gene sequence: CDR1 LNHNV, CDR2 YYDKDF (reference sequence). CDR3 DNA sequence: TGTGCCACCAGCAGAGATCGAGGGACTAGTTCATTATATACGCAGTATTTT. Its translation is CATSRDRGTSSLYTQYF.

This chain links TRBV5-6 with TRBJ2-5; 7 bases agree with TRBD1. There are 18 residues in the CDR3. The V segment lost 4 bases and the J segment 1 base; nucleotides outside the gene matches: 16. From germline, CDR1 is SGHDT and CDR2 YYEEEE. CDR3 protein: CASSPDDPRTGVQETQYF. Here the CDR3 DNA reads TGTGCCAGCAGCCCTGATGACCCGCGGACAGGAGTCCAAGAGACCCAGTACTTC.

The CDR3 DNA reads as TGCGCCAGCAGCGAGGGGACAGCCACTTTGAACACTGAAGCTTTCTTT. This translates into CASSEGTATLNTEAFF. The J gene is TRBJ1-1, the V gene TRBV5-1; 7 bases align to TRBD1. This CDR3 region has 16 residues. CDR1 and CDR2 from the germline V gene are SGHRS and YFSETQ. Trimming cost V 4 bases and J 0 bases; bases outside gene matches: 9.